These 29 T cell receptor beta chains share one sample of origin, sequenced in a study of beta chain features in type 1 diabetes. Study-wide points: Among patients with Type 1 diabetes, TCRB CDR3s were moderately but significantly shorter in every one of the four CD4+ subsets.

Sequencing targeted expressed TCRB transcripts, as all isolated RNA had been reverse transcribed. Produced via immunoSEQ multiplex PCR; TCRdb's table is partial and in-frame only. Of 250,000 to 350,000 clones listed, over 11% are singletons. No antigen has been identified for these receptors. Material: naive CD4+ T cells from blood. Source of these receptors: a man aged 25 to 40 with type 1 diabetes.

This clone came up a few times. The CDR3 here is CASSDLDRGSDEQYF. The CDR3 DNA reads TGTGCCAGCAGTGATTTGGACAGGGGGTCCGACGAGCAGTACTTC. This sequence joins TRBV2 and TRBJ2-7; 10 bases align to TRBD1. Germline lookup yields CDR1 SNHLY and CDR2 FYNNEI. The J segment lost 5 bases and the V segment lost 3 bases, leaving 7 bases of the junction unmatched. This CDR3 region has 15 residues.

This clone was detected ten times or more. In DNA, the CDR3 is TGCAGCGCGGGACAGGGATCTCTCGATGAGCAGTTCTTC. Translating gives CSAGQGSLDEQFF. The chain employs TRBV29-1 and TRBJ2-1; 9 positions match TRBD1. J was trimmed by 8 bases and V by 7 bases; bases with no gene match: 9. CDR3 length equals 13 residues. In germline, CDR1 is SQVTM, CDR2 ANQGSEA.

This clone was found a few times. The chain has TRBV18 and TRBJ2-1; 10 bases line up with TRBD2. This CDR3 has 15 residues. Germline V gives CDR1 KGHSH, CDR2 LQKENI. V lost 2 bases, J lost 10 bases, and 8 bases stayed unmatched. The CDR3 reads CASSPGLAGVGEQFF. DNA of the CDR3: TGTGCCAGCTCACCAGGGCTAGCGGGAGTGGGCGAGCAGTTCTTC.

This clone was detected only a few times. The rearrangement links TRBV28 to TRBJ2-1, with 9 bases aligning to TRBD2. CDR3 size: 17 residues. Per the germline V gene, CDR1 is MDHEN and CDR2 is SYDVKM. V trimming: 3 bases; J trimming: 6 bases; junction bases outside the gene matches: 12. The CDR3 coding sequence is TGTGCCAGCAGTTTGGTCCCTGGGCTAGCGGGAATCAATGAGCAGTTCTTC. Residues: CASSLVPGLAGINEQFF.

This rearrangement joins TRBV11-2 to TRBJ2-1; D remains ambiguous. This CDR3 has 13 residues. Trimming took 1 base from V and 4 from J, leaving 5 bases between them. Germline V gene data show CDR1 as SGHAT and CDR2 as FQNNGV. The CDR3 region has the DNA TGTGCCAGCAGCTTAGCTCTGTACAATGAGCAGTTCTTC. Protein: CASSLALYNEQFF.

The chain uses TRBV4-1 and TRBJ2-1; the D gene is possibly TRBD2 (5 bases). This CDR3 region has 17 residues. Germline V gene sequence: CDR1 MGHRA, CDR2 YSYEKL. Trimming removed 3 bases at V and 9 bases at J, with 24 bases between. The CDR3 coding sequence is TGCGCCAGCAGCCAGGCGCCAAGAGGGATGCGCGGGTTTGAGCAGTTCTTC. Its translation is CASSQAPRGMRGFEQFF.

This sequence joins TRBV28 and TRBJ1-5; D ambiguous. The CDR3 totals 11 residues. Germline assignment: CDR1 MDHEN and CDR2 SYDVKM. V lost 4 bases and J 10 bases, leaving 8 bases between the germline ends. The CDR3 nucleotides read TGTGCCAGCAGTTATCCAGGTCCCCAGCATTTT. This encodes CASSYPGPQHF. The whole variable domain, remainder taken from reference TRBV28 and TRBJ1-5, is DVKVTQSSRYLVKRTGEKVFLECVQDMDHENMFWYRQDPGLGLRLIYFSYDVKMKEKGDIPEGYSVSREKKERFSLILESASTNQTSMYLCASSYPGPQHFGDGTRLSIL.

This clone was detected a few times. This sequence joins TRBV6-6 and TRBJ1-2; D is perhaps TRBD1 (5 bases). V lost 0 bases to trimming and J lost 5 bases, with 13 bases between them. CDR3 length: 15 amino acids. The germline V gene has CDR1 MNHNY and CDR2 SVGAGI (reference sequence). The CDR3 loop reads CASSYSDEQAYGYTF. The CDR3 DNA sequence: TGTGCCAGCAGTTACTCTGATGAACAGGCTTATGGCTACACCTTC.

V gene TRBV30 combines with J gene TRBJ2-3; tentatively, D is TRBD1 (6 bases). V gave up 2 bases and J gave up 2 bases, with 8 bases separating them. The CDR3 loop spans 13 amino acids. Germline V gives CDR1 GTSNPN, CDR2 SVGIG (reference sequence). The CDR3 loop is CAWSTGLTDTQYF. The CDR3 region has the DNA TGTGCCTGGAGTACAGGGCTCACAGATACGCAGTATTTT.

The CDR3 sequence is CASSENQETQYF. DNA for the CDR3: TGTGCCAGCAGCGAGAACCAAGAGACCCAGTACTTC. The chain couples TRBV7-2 to TRBJ2-5; D uncertain. CDR1 is SGHTA, CDR2 FQGNSA, per germline. With 5 bases removed from V and 0 bases from J, the gap between germline ends came to 4 bases. The CDR3 length is 12 residues.

V is TRBV29-1 and J is TRBJ1-1, with TRBD1 matching 7 bases. Germline V gives CDR1 SQVTM, CDR2 ANQGSEA. The CDR3 length is 14 residues. V lost 7 bases, J lost 2 bases, and 10 bases stayed unmatched. The CDR3 DNA is TGCAGCGGAGCAAAGACAGGGAGTAACACTGAAGCTTTCTTT. Protein: CSGAKTGSNTEAFF. The whole variable domain, filled in from reference TRBV29-1 and TRBJ1-1, reads SAVISQKPSRDICQRGTSLTIQCQVDSQVTMMFWYRQQPGQSLTLIATANQGSEATYESGFVIDKFPISRPNLTFSTLTVSNMSPEDSSIYLCSGAKTGSNTEAFFGQGTRLTVV.

This clone was picked up a small number of times. The DNA of the CDR3 is TGTGCCAGCGGTCGGCTAGCGGGCCCCTACGAGCAGTACTTC. This codes for CASGRLAGPYEQYF. V and J are TRBV28 and TRBJ2-7; 8 bases line up with TRBD2. Trimming took 8 bases from V and 2 from J; bases not matched to a gene: 8. Per germline, CDR1 MDHEN and CDR2 SYDVKM. This CDR3 region has 14 residues.

This rearrangement joins TRBV9 to TRBJ2-5; 9 bases fit TRBD1. The germline gives CDR1 SGDLS, CDR2 YYNGEE. This CDR3 region has 15 residues. Trimming removed 5 bases from V and 7 bases from J; junction bases left unmatched: 12. CDR3 sequence (DNA): TGTGCCAGCAGTCCGGGACAGGGTGCCGGAGGGACCCAGTACTTC. Amino acid sequence: CASSPGQGAGGTQYF.

This clone was seen a few times. The chain recombines TRBV28 with TRBJ1-1, with TRBD1 as a possible D gene (5 bases). Germline CDR1 MDHEN, CDR2 SYDVKM. There are 13 residues in the CDR3. V lost 10 bases and J 8 bases, leaving 20 bases between the germline ends. This CDR3 reads CAIGQGPLREAFF. The CDR3 region has the DNA TGTGCCATAGGTCAGGGCCCCCTTAGGGAAGCTTTCTTT.

The CDR3 spells CASRRESYEQYF. The CDR3 DNA reads TGTGCCAGCAGGAGGGAATCCTACGAGCAGTACTTC. This chain connects TRBV2 to TRBJ2-7; the D gene is possibly TRBD2 (5 bases). The CDR3 runs 12 residues. Germline CDR1 reads SNHLY; CDR2 reads FYNNEI. The germline V and J ends were trimmed by 6 bases and 1 base, with 7 bases remaining between them.

This clone has a handful of counts. The rearrangement links TRBV7-3 to TRBJ2-7; 11 positions match TRBD2. Germline lookup yields CDR1 SGHTA and CDR2 FQGTGA. With V trimmed by 3 bases and J by 5 bases, 9 bases remained unmatched. The CDR3 runs to 16 residues. The DNA for the CDR3 is TGTGCCAGCAGCTTGGATTCCGGGACTAGCGGACACGAGCAGTACTTC. Amino acid sequence: CASSLDSGTSGHEQYF.

V is TRBV9 and J is TRBJ2-7; 11 bases align to TRBD2. Germline CDR1 reads SGDLS; CDR2 reads YYNGEE. The CDR3 has 15 residues. The V segment lost 4 bases and the J segment 5 bases; nucleotides outside the gene matches: 8. DNA of the CDR3: TGTGCCAGCAGCCCCGGGACTAGCGGCTTTGACGAGCAGTACTTC. It translates to CASSPGTSGFDEQYF.

This chain uses TRBV9 with TRBJ2-1; 12 bases agree with TRBD2. V dropped 3 bases and J dropped 6; count of bases not matched to a gene: 10. The CDR3 is made up of 17 amino acids. Germline CDR1 reads SGDLS; CDR2 reads YYNGEE. DNA of the CDR3: TGTGCCAGCAGCGCGATTCTAGCGGGAGGGCCCCCCAATGAGCAGTTCTTC. This codes for CASSAILAGGPPNEQFF.

There are a few counts of this clone. This chain joins TRBV5-4 and TRBJ2-5, with TRBD1 identical over 10 bases. The V segment lost 3 bases and the J segment 1 base; nucleotides outside the gene matches: 0. Germline V CDR1 and CDR2: SGHNT, YYREEE (reference sequence). The CDR3 is 14 amino acids. The CDR3 protein is CASSWDRGQETQYF. CDR3 in DNA: TGTGCCAGCAGCTGGGACAGGGGCCAAGAGACCCAGTACTTC.

This clone was seen more than once but under ten times. The chain employs TRBV7-3 and TRBJ1-1; D remains unclear. The CDR3 runs to 13 residues. The germline V gene has CDR1 SGHTA and CDR2 FQGTGA. Deletions cut 9 bases from V and 0 bases from J, with 11 bases between. DNA for the CDR3: TGTGCCAGTAGGAGTCTAATGAACACTGAAGCTTTCTTT. It codes for CASRSLMNTEAFF.

The sample holds a few counts of this clone. The chain employs TRBV7-9 and TRBJ1-5; 7 nucleotides line up with TRBD1. CDR1 SEHNR and CDR2 FQNEAQ come from the germline V gene (reference sequence). This CDR3 has 15 residues. The trim removed 5 bases at V and 3 bases at J, leaving 7 bases unmatched. The CDR3 DNA follows: TGTGCCAGCAGCCCTTCGACAGGGCCCAATCAGCCCCAGCATTTT. It yields the protein CASSPSTGPNQPQHF.

This chain uses TRBV18 with TRBJ2-4, with 10 bases matching TRBD2. The CDR3 consists of 16 residues. Germline CDR1 reads KGHSH; CDR2 reads LQKENI. Trimming at V came to 3 bases and at J to 1 base, leaving 3 bases not matched to a gene. The CDR3 nucleotides read TGTGCCAGCTCACCCCTAGCGGGAGTGGCCAAAAACATTCAGTACTTC. As protein: CASSPLAGVAKNIQYF.

In its sample, this clone was seen once. J is TRBJ1-1 and V is TRBV7-9; possible D gene TRBD1, 5 bases. The germline gives CDR1 SEHNR, CDR2 FQNEAQ (reference sequence). The germline V and J ends were trimmed by 1 base and 4 bases, with 7 bases remaining between them. The CDR3 is made up of 13 amino acids. CDR3 loop: CASSLDQGTEAFF. CDR3 bases: TGTGCCAGCAGCTTAGATCAGGGCACTGAAGCTTTCTTT.

This clone was seen a handful of times. The rearrangement links TRBV19 to TRBJ1-1; D gene uncertain. This CDR3 contains 10 residues. Germline-derived CDR1 and CDR2 are LNHDA and SQIVND (reference sequence). The V end was cut by 7 bases, the J end by 9 bases, with 9 bases between. In nucleotides, the CDR3 is TGTGCCAGTAAGGGAGGGAAAGCTTTCTTT. This codes for CASKGGKAFF.

The genes are TRBV7-2 and TRBJ2-3; perhaps TRBD2 as D (6 bases). The ends were cut back, 1 base at V and 1 base at J, with 9 bases in the middle. The germline V gene has CDR1 SGHTA and CDR2 FQGNSA. This CDR3 region has 15 residues. The CDR3 coding sequence is TGTGCCAGCAGCTTAGGCGGGGCTCGCACAGATACGCAGTATTTT. Residues: CASSLGGARTDTQYF.

This clone has ten or more counts. The chain uses TRBV29-1 and TRBJ2-1, with a weak D call TRBD2 (6 bases). Germline V CDR1 and CDR2: SQVTM, ANQGSEA. Trimming took off 7 bases at V and 7 bases at J, with 17 bases between the two ends. The CDR3 runs 13 residues. CDR3 amino acids: CSAEGPGGNEQFF. Written as DNA, the CDR3 is TGCAGCGCGGAGGGACCTGGAGGGAATGAGCAGTTCTTC.

There are a few counts of this clone. The chain employs TRBV2 and TRBJ2-5, with D maybe TRBD2 (5 bases). Between the trimmed V and J ends, which lost 10 bases and 7 bases, there was a span of 19 bases. The CDR3 extends over 13 amino acids. CDR1 is SNHLY, CDR2 FYNNEI, per germline. This CDR3 reads CATLLETRGTQYF. CDR3 DNA sequence: TGTGCCACACTCTTAGAAACTAGAGGGACCCAGTACTTC. Full variable domain (remainder filled in from reference TRBV2 and TRBJ2-5): EPEVTQTPSHQVTQMGQEVILRCVPISNHLYFYWYRQILGQKVEFLVSFYNNEISEKSEIFDDQFSVERPDGSNFTLKIRSTKLEDSAMYFCATLLETRGTQYFGPGTRLLVL.

The CDR3 DNA reads TGCAGCGGCGGGACCTCCACTGGAAACACCATATATTTT. Its protein product is CSGGTSTGNTIYF. The V call is TRBV29-1, the J call TRBJ1-3; TRBD1 is a possible D gene (5 bases). The germline CDR1 and CDR2 sequences are SQVTM and ANQGSEA. Trimming left V 7 bases short and J 2 bases short, with 12 bases between. The CDR3 spans 13 residues.

This clone was detected a few times. The chain is built from TRBV5-1 and TRBJ2-1; the match to TRBD2 covers 7 bases. Germline V gives CDR1 SGHRS, CDR2 YFSETQ. The CDR3 spans 14 residues. V lost 4 bases and J lost 3; bases outside the gene matches: 4. CDR3 sequence reads: CASSATSDYNEQFF. CDR3 nucleotide sequence: TGCGCCAGCAGCGCAACTAGCGACTACAATGAGCAGTTCTTC.